Shown below are 22 T cell receptor beta chains from a single sample sequenced in a study of cytomegalovirus exposure and HLA in healthy donors (dated 2017 in TCRdb). The library was obtained by the immunoSEQ multiplex PCR assay. For the multiplex PCR, a mixture combining 60 forward primers for TCR Vbeta segments and 13 reverse primers for TCR Jbeta segments was used. TCRdb obtained this table from immuneACCESS and retained in-frame rearrangements with V and J assigned. These tables miss some clones; where compared with another copy, unresolved V genes account for less than half of the shortfall, and the remainder is unexplained. In all, the sample holds 54,000 or so clones, and roughly 53% of those were seen once. The ten largest clones capture approximately 12% of the sample. Sequencing used PBMCs. The receptors come from a human donor in good health.

The rearrangement uses TRBV27 and TRBJ1-3; 10 bases fit TRBD1. CDR3 length equals 16 residues. Germline CDR1 and CDR2: MNHEY and SMNVEV (reference sequence). Unmatched junction bases numbered 3, after V lost 0 bases and J lost 4 bases. The CDR3: CASSLSGTGVGNTIYF. In nucleotides, the CDR3 is TGTGCCAGCAGTTTATCTGGGACAGGGGTAGGAAACACCATATATTTT.

This clone was seen a handful of times. The chain recombines TRBV5-5 with TRBJ2-7; the D gene is possibly TRBD2 (6 bases). Germline V gives CDR1 SGHKS, CDR2 YYEKEE (reference sequence). This CDR3 is 15 amino acids long. V was cut by 0 bases and J by 2 bases, with 12 bases left in between. The CDR3 is CASSLAEGGTYEQYF. Here the CDR3 DNA reads TGTGCCAGCAGCTTGGCGGAGGGCGGAACCTACGAGCAGTACTTC.

The chain joins TRBV19 to TRBJ2-1; TRBD1 agrees at 7 bases. Germline V gene data show CDR1 as LNHDA and CDR2 as SQIVND (reference sequence). Germline trimming cut 5 bases from V and 4 bases from J; bases unmatched to any gene: 5. The CDR3 covers 14 residues. CDR3 in DNA: TGTGCCAGTAGTTCGGACAGGAGATACAATGAGCAGTTCTTC. Protein: CASSSDRRYNEQFF.

This chain joins TRBV15 and TRBJ1-1, with D unclear. CDR1 and CDR2 from the germline V gene are LNHNV and YYDKDF (reference sequence). Trimming cost V 0 bases and J 5 bases, with 7 bases left between them. The CDR3 has 13 amino acids. CDR3 residues: CATSRDPLTEAFF. CDR3 sequence (DNA): TGTGCCACCAGCAGAGATCCCCTAACTGAAGCTTTCTTT.

The chain employs TRBV10-3 and TRBJ2-3; D possibly corresponds to TRBD2 (6 bases). Germline V gene data show CDR1 as ENHRY and CDR2 as SYGVKD. CDR3 length: 13 residues. Trimming removed 10 bases from V and 0 bases from J, with 11 bases in between. CDR3 nucleotide sequence: TGTGCCACAGGGACTGCTAGCACAGATACGCAGTATTTT. Translation: CATGTASTDTQYF.

This clone showed up just a few times. The chain carries TRBV27 and TRBJ1-1; 7 bases line up with TRBD1. The germline CDR1 and CDR2 sequences are MNHEY and SMNVEV (reference sequence). J gave up 2 bases and V 6 bases, and 3 bases lay outside the gene matches. This CDR3 is built from 13 residues. The CDR3 DNA follows: TGTGCCAGCAGGACAGGGAAAAACACTGAAGCTTTCTTT. Its protein is CASRTGKNTEAFF.

Only a few counts were recorded for this clone. The V call is TRBV7-9, the J call TRBJ2-7, with TRBD2 identical over 8 bases. Trimming took 5 bases from V and 2 from J; bases not matched to a gene: 5. Germline V gene lookup returns CDR1 SEHNR and CDR2 FQNEAQ (reference sequence). CDR3 size: 14 residues. CDR3 in amino acids: CASSQSAGAYEQYF. In nucleotides, the CDR3 is TGTGCCAGCAGCCAGTCAGCGGGGGCCTACGAGCAGTACTTC.

This clone has a handful of counts. This CDR3 reads CASSPRGTSGSYEQYF. The CDR3 nucleotides are TGTGCCAGCAGCCCAAGGGGGACTAGCGGTTCCTACGAGCAGTACTTC. The V call is TRBV7-2, the J call TRBJ2-7; the match to TRBD2 covers 11 bases. Germline CDR1 reads SGHTA; CDR2 reads FQGNSA. V shed 5 bases, J shed 1 base, and the junction held 7 bases outside the gene matches. The CDR3 has 16 residues. Variable domain in full (rest from reference TRBV7-2 and TRBJ2-7): GAGVSQSPSNKVTEKGKDVELRCDPISGHTALYWYRQSLGQGLEFLIYFQGNSAPDKSGLPSDRFSAERTGGSVSTLTIQRTQQEDSAVYLCASSPRGTSGSYEQYFGPGTRLTVT.

This clone was observed a single time. The rearrangement links TRBV5-4 to TRBJ2-5; 9 bases are a match to TRBD1. The CDR3 is 15 residues long. Trimming cost V 2 bases and J 6 bases; bases outside gene matches: 8. CDR1 and CDR2 from the germline V gene are SGHNT and YYREEE (reference sequence). The CDR3 spells CASSLLRDRVKTQYF. Written as DNA, the CDR3 is TGTGCCAGCAGCTTACTCCGGGACAGGGTGAAGACCCAGTACTTC. The complete variable domain, with remaining parts taken from reference TRBV5-4 and TRBJ2-5, reads ETGVTQSPTHLIKTRGQQVTLRCSSQSGHNTVSWYQQALGQGPQFIFQYYREEENGRGNFPPRFSGLQFPNYSSELNVNALELDDSALYLCASSLLRDRVKTQYFGPGTRLLVL.

The chain employs TRBV6-1 and TRBJ2-2; 7 bases line up with TRBD1. V trimming: 2 bases; J trimming: 9 bases; junction bases outside the gene matches: 12. The germline V gene encodes CDR1 MNHNS and CDR2 SASEGT. CDR3 size: 16 residues. CDR3 residues: CASSETAGGQARELFF. The CDR3, as DNA: TGTGCCAGCAGTGAAACGGCGGGCGGACAGGCCCGGGAGCTGTTTTTT.

This clone was counted a few times. The chain uses TRBV4-3 and TRBJ1-2; possibly TRBD1 for D (5 bases). The germline gives CDR1 LGHNA, CDR2 YSLEER. V lost 0 bases, J lost 0 bases, and 11 bases lay in between. The CDR3 length is 16 residues. DNA of the CDR3: TGCGCCAGCAGCCAAGAAACAGGTCTTACTAACTATGGCTACACCTTC. This codes for CASSQETGLTNYGYTF.

This rearrangement joins TRBV7-8 to TRBJ2-5; D remains unclear. Trimming stripped 3 bases from V and 5 bases from J, with 16 bases between. The CDR3 has 15 residues. Germline lookup yields CDR1 SGHVS and CDR2 FQNEAQ. CDR3 region: CASSLRANYEETQYF. The CDR3 nucleotides read TGTGCCAGCAGCTTGAGAGCGAACTACGAGGAGACCCAGTACTTC. Full variable domain (outside the CDR3, taken from reference TRBV7-8 and TRBJ2-5): GAGVSQSPRYKVAKRGQDVALRCDPISGHVSLFWYQQALGQGPEFLTYFQNEAQLDKSGLPSDRFFAERPEGSVSTLKIQRTQQEDSAVYLCASSLRANYEETQYFGPGTRLLVL.

The rearrangement joins TRBV5-6 to TRBJ2-3; D is uncertain. V gave up 5 bases and J gave up 3 bases, with 7 bases separating them. Germline V lookup: CDR1 SGHDT, CDR2 YYEEEE. The CDR3 is made up of 12 amino acids. The CDR3 coding sequence is TGTGCCAGCAGTACACCAACAGATACGCAGTATTTT. Its protein is CASSTPTDTQYF. Together with reference TRBV5-6 and TRBJ2-3, the CDR3 gives the full variable domain: DAGVTQSPTHLIKTRGQQVTLRCSPKSGHDTVSWYQQALGQGPQFIFQYYEEEERQRGNFPDRFSGHQFPNYSSELNVNALLLGDSALYLCASSTPTDTQYFGPGTRLTVL.

The rearrangement uses TRBV7-2 and TRBJ1-6; D is perhaps TRBD1 (5 bases). Trimming removed 2 bases from V and 0 bases from J, with 8 bases in between. Germline V gene lookup returns CDR1 SGHTA and CDR2 FQGNSA. The CDR3 has 16 residues. The CDR3: CASSLRQSSYNSPLHF. CDR3 nucleotide sequence: TGTGCCAGCAGCTTAAGACAGAGCTCCTATAATTCACCCCTCCACTTT.

This chain links TRBV7-9 with TRBJ1-2, with D tentatively TRBD1 (5 bases). This CDR3 is built from 14 residues. Trimming took off 0 bases at V and 4 bases at J, with 9 bases between the two ends. Per germline, CDR1 SEHNR and CDR2 FQNEAQ (reference sequence). CDR3 region: CASSLATAPYGYTF. CDR3 DNA sequence: TGTGCCAGCAGCTTAGCGACAGCTCCCTATGGCTACACCTTC. Full variable domain (rest looked up from reference TRBV7-9 and TRBJ1-2): DTGVSQNPRHKITKRGQNVTFRCDPISEHNRLYWYRQTLGQGPEFLTYFQNEAQLEKSRLLSDRFSAERPKGSFSTLEIQRTEQGDSAMYLCASSLATAPYGYTFGSGTRLTVV.

This clone was found a few times. The rearrangement joins TRBV13 to TRBJ1-3, with D perhaps matching TRBD1 (6 bases). This CDR3 contains 14 residues. V was shortened by 6 bases and J by 0 bases, with 9 bases between the two germline ends. Germline loops: CDR1 PRHDT, CDR2 FYEKMQ (reference sequence). Written as DNA, the CDR3 is TGTGCCAGCAGAGGGACAAGCTCTGGAAACACCATATATTTT. This codes for CASRGTSSGNTIYF.

The gene calls are TRBV6-1 and TRBJ2-1; D gene ambiguous. The length of the CDR3 is 9 residues. V shed 6 bases and J shed 9 bases, with 3 bases lying between them. Per the germline V gene, CDR1 is MNHNS and CDR2 is SASEGT. The CDR3, as DNA: TGTGCCAGCAGCGGTGAGCAGTTCTTC. This gives the protein CASSGEQFF.

V is TRBV30 and J is TRBJ1-6; 7 bases are a match to TRBD1. The CDR3 is 15 residues long. Per the germline V gene, CDR1 is GTSNPN and CDR2 is SVGIG (reference sequence). V shed 0 bases and J 9 bases; nucleotides not matched to a gene: 8. The CDR3 coding sequence is TGTGCCTGGAGTGTAGAGGGGGCAGGTACTTCACCCCTCCACTTT. The encoded protein is CAWSVEGAGTSPLHF.

The gene calls are TRBV10-1 and TRBJ2-1; 8 nucleotides line up with TRBD2. The germline V gene encodes CDR1 WNHNN and CDR2 SYGVQD (reference sequence). J was trimmed by 6 bases and V by 3 bases; bases with no gene match: 7. The CDR3 contains 15 residues. CDR3 loop: CASSDYRGGPNEQFF. The CDR3 coding sequence is TGCGCCAGCAGTGATTATCGGGGGGGCCCCAATGAGCAGTTCTTC.

J is TRBJ2-1 and V is TRBV19, with 7 bases aligning to TRBD1. Per the germline V gene, CDR1 is LNHDA and CDR2 is SQIVND (reference sequence). This CDR3 spans 15 amino acids. The V gene end was trimmed by 1 base and the J gene end by 14 bases; junction bases not matched to a gene: 14. The CDR3 loop is CASSIGTGEGEHKFF. In DNA form, the CDR3 reads TGTGCCAGTAGTATAGGTACAGGGGAAGGTGAACATAAGTTCTTC. Using reference TRBV19 and TRBJ2-1 for the parts outside the CDR3, the full variable domain is DGGITQSPKYLFRKEGQNVTLSCEQNLNHDAMYWYRQDPGQGLRLIYYSQIVNDFQKGDIAEGYSVSREKKESFPLTVTSAQKNPTAFYLCASSIGTGEGEHKFFGPGTRLTVL.

The V call is TRBV4-1, the J call TRBJ1-2; 9 nucleotides align to TRBD1. The CDR3 has 14 residues. V trimming: 1 base; J trimming: 8 bases; junction bases outside the gene matches: 5. Germline-derived CDR1 and CDR2 are MGHRA and YSYEKL. The CDR3, as DNA: TGCGCCAGCAGCCAAGTGGACAGGGGACCCGGCTACACCTTC. Translation: CASSQVDRGPGYTF.

This clone has just a few counts. The chain recombines TRBV7-9 with TRBJ1-1, with D tentatively TRBD1 (5 bases). The germline gives CDR1 SEHNR, CDR2 FQNEAQ (reference sequence). CDR3 length equals 13 residues. The V gene lost 1 base and the J gene lost 5 bases, with 8 bases spanning the gap. The CDR3 DNA reads as TGTGCCAGCAGCTTAGAACGGGGGACTGAAGCTTTCTTT. It encodes CASSLERGTEAFF.